This T cell receptor beta chain originates from a study of cytomegalovirus exposure and HLA in healthy donors. General study points: There were reportedly fewer N-insertions in an Asian-associated ancestry cluster than the roughly 700-donor mean, in a later analysis. Rarity marked most TCR sequences, yet some public TCRs occurred in many donors. About 90% or about 30% of the time was how often most TCR beta V segments were productive, according to an earlier analysis.

A single count supports this clone. Its antigen is undetermined. Amplification used 60 Vbeta primers and 13 Jbeta primers. Assay: immunoSEQ multiplex PCR; the TCRdb copy retains only in-frame clones and omits some. The repertoire includes some 150,000 clones, roughly 80% of them detected once, and around 4% sits in the top ten. The material sequenced was PBMCs. The receptor was isolated from a man aged 35-49 years in good health and CMV-seronegative.

The CDR3 protein is CASSLSLATGELFF. CDR3 bases: TGCGCCAGCAGCCTAAGTCTAGCAACCGGGGAGCTGTTTTTT. The chain is built from TRBV5-1 and TRBJ2-2, with D possibly being TRBD2 (5 bases). The germline V gene encodes CDR1 SGHRS and CDR2 YFSETQ. The CDR3 covers 14 residues. The V end lost 4 bases, the J end lost 5 bases, and 12 bases lay between the germline ends.